Below, 7 T cell receptor beta chains from the same sample are listed, as sequenced in a study of identical twins. TCRdb processed the 5' RACE reads anew with MiXCR; each CDR3 protein has one entry. This table holds about 530,000 distinct CDR3 sequences, roughly 15% found once. The sample also formed part of further work on yellow fever vaccine responses in identical twins.

The sequencing sample was made of CD4+ T cells sorted from blood. The receptors derive from a woman aged 18 to 35 in good health.

This clonotype appeared many times. The chain uses TRBV12-3 or TRBV12-4 and TRBJ1-5, with D perhaps TRBD1 (6 bases). Trimming removed 6 bases at V and 3 bases at J, with 15 bases between. The CDR3 consists of 15 residues. The CDR3 here is CASRRDTFPNQPQHF. The DNA of the CDR3 is TGTGCCAGCAGACGGGACACCTTCCCCAATCAGCCCCAGCATTTT.

The chain combines TRBV6-1 with TRBJ2-3; 7 bases are a match to TRBD2. J lost 1 base, V lost 6 bases, and 4 bases had no gene match. CDR1 and CDR2 from the germline V gene are MNHNS and SASEGT. This CDR3 spans 14 amino acids. The CDR3: CASSGRGGTDTQYF. For the CDR3, the DNA is TGTGCCAGCAGCGGTCGGGGGGGCACAGATACGCAGTATTTT.

This clonotype was seen a handful of times. This chain links TRBV20-1 with TRBJ2-3, with D uncertain. The CDR3 sequence is 12 residues long. The V gene lost 3 bases and the J gene lost 2 bases, with 6 bases spanning the gap. The germline V gene encodes CDR1 DFQATT and CDR2 SNEGSKA (reference sequence). CDR3 nucleotide sequence: TGCAGTGCTAGTGTGGACACAGATACGCAGTATTTT. Translated: CSASVDTDTQYF.

This clonotype has ten or more counts. The rearrangement joins TRBV5-1 to TRBJ2-3; D may be TRBD2 (5 bases). The CDR3 is made up of 15 amino acids. CDR1 is SGHRS and CDR2 is YFSETQ in the germline V gene. Trimming left V 4 bases short and J 2 bases short, with 14 bases between. The chain's CDR3 is CASSPPSWATDTQYF. In nucleotides, the CDR3 is TGCGCCAGCAGCCCCCCTAGCTGGGCCACAGATACGCAGTATTTT.

This clonotype was counted at least ten times. The chain joins TRBV25-1 to TRBJ2-1; D uncertain. This CDR3 is built from 12 residues. Trimming stripped 6 bases from V and 4 bases from J, with 7 bases between. Germline loops: CDR1 MGHDK, CDR2 SYGVNS. CDR3 region: CASSSLYNEQFF. CDR3 in DNA: TGTGCCAGCAGCTCTTTGTACAATGAGCAGTTCTTC.

The table lists this clonotype with a count of one. The CDR3 spells CASSYMARQETQYF. The CDR3 nucleotides read TGTGCCAGCAGCTACATGGCCCGACAAGAGACCCAGTACTTC. The chain combines TRBV7-3 with TRBJ2-5, with unresolved D. This CDR3 spans 14 amino acids. Per the germline V gene, CDR1 is SGHTA and CDR2 is FQGTGA. Trimming removed 4 bases at V and 2 bases at J, with 11 bases between.

The chain combines TRBV11-1 with TRBJ2-1; 7 bases are a match to TRBD2. This CDR3 spans 18 amino acids. V was pared by 8 bases and J by 0 bases, with 16 bases of the junction left unmatched. Per the germline V gene, CDR1 is SGHAT and CDR2 is FQDESV (reference sequence). The CDR3 bases are TGTGCCAGCCGCGTGACGGGAGGTAGCCCTAGCTCCTACAATGAGCAGTTCTTC. Its translation: CASRVTGGSPSSYNEQFF.